This T cell receptor beta chain was identified during a study of shared clonotypes between healthy human individuals. Sequencing used immunoSEQ multiplex PCR; TCRdb keeps in-frame clones, though not all of them. The sample records approximately 1.9 million clones, 80% to 95% being singletons. Terminally differentiated effector memory CD45RA+ cells were excluded by CCR7 positive selection of CD45RO-negative cells. All donors were healthy HIV-negative adults lacking recent acute infections or vaccinations. Sequenced: naive CD8+ T cells from PBMCs. This TCR was recovered from a man in his late teens or twenties in good health. Some clones in this sample may be carry-over from other donors' samples.

Here the CDR3 reads CASSDTGGLENEQFF. The CDR3, as DNA: TGTGCCAGCAGCGACACAGGGGGCTTGGAGAATGAGCAGTTCTTC. V gene TRBV11-3 combines with J gene TRBJ2-1; 9 bases match TRBD1. Germline-derived CDR1 and CDR2 are SGHNT and YENEEA. The CDR3 consists of 15 residues. J was trimmed by 7 bases and V by 5 bases; bases with no gene match: 9.